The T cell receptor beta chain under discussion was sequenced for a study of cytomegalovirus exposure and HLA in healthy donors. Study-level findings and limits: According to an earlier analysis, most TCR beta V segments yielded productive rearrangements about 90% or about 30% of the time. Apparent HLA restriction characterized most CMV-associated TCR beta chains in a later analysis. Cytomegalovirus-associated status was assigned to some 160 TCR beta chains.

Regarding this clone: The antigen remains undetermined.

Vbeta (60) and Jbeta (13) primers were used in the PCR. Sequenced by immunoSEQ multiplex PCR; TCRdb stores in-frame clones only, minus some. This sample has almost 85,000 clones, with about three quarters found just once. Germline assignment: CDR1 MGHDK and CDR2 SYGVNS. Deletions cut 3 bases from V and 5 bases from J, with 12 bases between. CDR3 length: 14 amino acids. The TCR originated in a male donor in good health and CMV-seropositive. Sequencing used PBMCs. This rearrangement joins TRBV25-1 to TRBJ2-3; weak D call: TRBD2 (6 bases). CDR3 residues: CASSEEGVRDTQYF. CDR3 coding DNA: TGTGCCAGCAGTGAGGAGGGAGTGAGAGATACGCAGTATTTT.